This T cell receptor (beta chain) comes out of a study of graft-versus-host responses after intestinal transplantation. Study-wide results and limits: Subjects displaying graft-donor T cell macrochimerism possessed elevated graft-versus-host to host-versus-graft clonal ratios inside allografts. Researchers found GvH clones in recipient marrow, and some showed up first in ileum or blood.

With 1 base removed from V and 3 bases from J, the gap between germline ends came to 10 bases. The CDR3 totals 15 residues. In germline, CDR1 is SGHTA, CDR2 FQGNSA. In regard to this clone: Antigen specificity is unknown.

Some clones are missing from TCRdb's copy, which holds only in-frame ones; the method was immunoSEQ multiplex PCR. Among about 97,000 clones, about nine tenths were seen once, and the ten largest hold around 0.2%. The chain combines TRBV7-2 with TRBJ2-1; maybe TRBD2 (6 bases). The TCR sequence derives from a human donor who was the organ donor for an intestinal transplant. The source was unstimulated CD4+ T cells sorted from spleen or lymph node cells, collected before transplant. The CDR3 region has the DNA TGTGCCAGCAGCTTAGTAGCAGCGGGCTACAATGAGCAGTTCTTC. Protein product: CASSLVAAGYNEQFF.